This T cell receptor (beta chain) was profiled in a study of T cell changes during pregnancy in multiple sclerosis. In its sample, this clone was seen a few times. Here immunoSEQ multiplex PCR was the method, and the copy in TCRdb shows in-frame clones only, minus some. The table lists around 50,000 clones, 92% of them singletons, with about 0.64% in the top ten. This sample comprised CD4+ T cells from peripheral blood mononuclear cells, obtained after pregnancy. This clonotype was sampled from a female donor with multiple sclerosis, enrolled in a pregnancy study.

The CDR3 DNA is TGTGCCTGGAGTGTAAGGGTTCGGGGCACTGAAGCTTTCTTT. Translation: CAWSVRVRGTEAFF. This chain joins TRBV30 and TRBJ1-1; no clear D gene. The CDR3 is 14 residues long. Germline CDR1 and CDR2: GTSNPN and SVGIG (reference sequence). Trimming removed 0 bases from V and 4 bases from J, with 12 bases in between.